Sequencing of this TCR beta chain was carried out in a study of CD8 T cell repertoires and HIV-1 epitope variants. Study as a whole: Each of Twenty-five Gag and Nef epitope peptides stimulated a separate culture. Cultures ran 10 days, with IL-2, IL-7 and IL-15 added on days 3 and 7.

TCRdb keeps only in-frame clones here, not all; method: immunoSEQ multiplex PCR. The sample holds 4,500 to 6,000 clones, over 65% seen once. A remark on this clone: The antigen remains undetermined.

J was trimmed by 0 bases and V by 5 bases; bases with no gene match: 3. The CDR3 consists of 14 residues. The V gene's germline CDR1 is MNHNY and CDR2 SVGAGI (reference sequence). Sequencing input: cultured CD8+ T cells derived from PBMCs. This TCR came from a male donor with HIV. This chain joins TRBV6-6 and TRBJ2-5; 7 bases fit TRBD2. DNA for the CDR3: TGTGCCAGCAGTCGTGGGGGGGACCAAGAGACCCAGTACTTC. Translating it yields CASSRGGDQETQYF.